This T cell receptor beta chain was identified during a study of molecular identifiers for immune sequencing clone quantification. This clonotype was counted ten times or more. Its antigen is not known. Listed TCR primers and previously described methods were used for bulk TCR libraries. TCRdb itself ran the PCR reads through MiXCR, one entry per CDR3 protein. The data show 400,000 to 600,000 distinct CDR3 sequences, with about 20% seen just once and about 0.78% held by the top ten. General study points: Under 1% of molecules in naive cells, but over 99% of effector molecules, belonged to clones above 20 RNA copies.

Input for naive CD8 libraries was 20,000 to 1,000,000 sorted cells; the RNA fraction used was 10%, 30% or 50%. Naive CD8 T cells were sorted as CD8+CD4-CCR7+CD45RA+. Sequenced sample: naive CD8+ T cells from blood, with Jurkat cell RNA spiked in. Indicated subset: FACS-sorted CD8+CD4-CCR7+CD45RA+ naive T cells. The TCR comes from a human donor in good health. Some libraries in this study had Jurkat cell RNA spiked in.

This CDR3 is CAWSVHPNTQYF. The DNA of the CDR3 is TGTGCCTGGAGTGTACACCCTAACACGCAGTATTTT. The chain recombines TRBV30 with TRBJ2-3; no clear D. Trimming stripped 0 bases from V and 9 bases from J, with 10 bases between. CDR3 size: 12 residues. Germline CDR1 GTSNPN, CDR2 SVGIG (reference sequence).